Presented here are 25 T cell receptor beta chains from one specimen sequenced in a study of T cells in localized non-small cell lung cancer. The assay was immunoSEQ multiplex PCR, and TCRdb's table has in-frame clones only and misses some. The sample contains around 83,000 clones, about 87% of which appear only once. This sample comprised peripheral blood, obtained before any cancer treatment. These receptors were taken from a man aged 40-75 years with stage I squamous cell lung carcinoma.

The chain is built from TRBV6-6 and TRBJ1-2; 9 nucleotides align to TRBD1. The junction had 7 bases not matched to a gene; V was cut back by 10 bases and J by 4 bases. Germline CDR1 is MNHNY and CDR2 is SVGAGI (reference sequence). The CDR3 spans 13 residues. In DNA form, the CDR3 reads TGTGCCATCAGGACAGGGGCGAGCTATGGCTACACCTTC. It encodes CAIRTGASYGYTF.

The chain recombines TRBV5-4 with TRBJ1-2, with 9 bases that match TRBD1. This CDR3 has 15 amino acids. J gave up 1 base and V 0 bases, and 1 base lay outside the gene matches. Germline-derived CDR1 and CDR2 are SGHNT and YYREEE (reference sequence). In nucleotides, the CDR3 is TGTGCCAGCAGCTTGGGGGACAGGGTTAACTATGGCTACACCTTC. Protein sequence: CASSLGDRVNYGYTF.

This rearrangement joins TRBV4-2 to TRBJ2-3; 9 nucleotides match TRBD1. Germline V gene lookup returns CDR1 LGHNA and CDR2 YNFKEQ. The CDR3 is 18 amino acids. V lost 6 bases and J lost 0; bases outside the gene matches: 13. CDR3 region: CASRHKGTGMSSTDTQYF. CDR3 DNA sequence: TGTGCCAGCAGACATAAGGGGACAGGGATGTCTAGCACAGATACGCAGTATTTT.

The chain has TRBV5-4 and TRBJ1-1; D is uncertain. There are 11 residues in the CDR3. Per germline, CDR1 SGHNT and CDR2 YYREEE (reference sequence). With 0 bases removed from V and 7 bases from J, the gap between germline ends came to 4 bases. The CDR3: CASSLANEAFF. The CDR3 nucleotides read TGTGCCAGCAGCTTGGCAAATGAAGCTTTCTTT.

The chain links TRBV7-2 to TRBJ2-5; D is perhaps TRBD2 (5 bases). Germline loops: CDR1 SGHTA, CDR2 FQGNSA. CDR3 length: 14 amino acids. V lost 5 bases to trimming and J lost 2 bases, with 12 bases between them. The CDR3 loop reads CASSPRAAQETQYF. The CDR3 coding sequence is TGTGCCAGCAGCCCGAGGGCAGCGCAAGAGACCCAGTACTTC. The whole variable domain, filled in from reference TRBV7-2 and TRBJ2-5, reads GAGVSQSPSNKVTEKGKDVELRCDPISGHTALYWYRQSLGQGLEFLIYFQGNSAPDKSGLPSDRFSAERTGGSVSTLTIQRTQQEDSAVYLCASSPRAAQETQYFGPGTRLLVL.

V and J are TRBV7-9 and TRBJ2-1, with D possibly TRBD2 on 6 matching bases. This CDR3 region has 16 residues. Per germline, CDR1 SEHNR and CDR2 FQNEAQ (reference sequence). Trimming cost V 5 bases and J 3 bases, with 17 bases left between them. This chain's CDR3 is CASSRYLGGSYNEQFF. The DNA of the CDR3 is TGTGCCAGCAGCCGATATCTTGGGGGGAGCTACAATGAGCAGTTCTTC.

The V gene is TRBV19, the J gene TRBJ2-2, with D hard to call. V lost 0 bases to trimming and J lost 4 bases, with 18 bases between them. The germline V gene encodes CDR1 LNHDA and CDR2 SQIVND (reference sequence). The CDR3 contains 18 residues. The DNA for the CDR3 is TGTGCCAGTAGTATAGATCTATATACGGATGGGCCCACCGGGGAGCTGTTTTTT. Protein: CASSIDLYTDGPTGELFF.

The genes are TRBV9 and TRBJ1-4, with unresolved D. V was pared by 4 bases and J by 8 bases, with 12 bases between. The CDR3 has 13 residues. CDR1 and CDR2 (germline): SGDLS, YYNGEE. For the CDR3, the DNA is TGTGCCAGCAGCTTCAGTCAATCGGAAAAACTGTTTTTT. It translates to CASSFSQSEKLFF.

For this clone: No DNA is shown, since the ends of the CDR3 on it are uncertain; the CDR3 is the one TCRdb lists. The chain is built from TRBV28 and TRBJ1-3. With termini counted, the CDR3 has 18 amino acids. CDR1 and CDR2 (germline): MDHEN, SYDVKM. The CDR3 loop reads CASSSSIIQLFSGNTIYF.

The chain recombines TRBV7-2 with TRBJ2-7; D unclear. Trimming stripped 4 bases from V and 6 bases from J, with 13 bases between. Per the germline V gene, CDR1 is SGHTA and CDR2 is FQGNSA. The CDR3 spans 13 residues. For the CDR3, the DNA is TGTGCCAGCAGCTCAGTGGGCGGCGGCGAGCAGTACTTC. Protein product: CASSSVGGGEQYF.

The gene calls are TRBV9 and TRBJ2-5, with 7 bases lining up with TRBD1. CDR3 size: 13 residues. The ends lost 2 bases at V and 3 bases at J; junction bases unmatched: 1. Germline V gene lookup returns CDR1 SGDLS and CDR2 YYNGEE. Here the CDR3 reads CASSVGQEETQYF. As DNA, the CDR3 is TGTGCCAGCAGCGTCGGACAGGAAGAGACCCAGTACTTC.

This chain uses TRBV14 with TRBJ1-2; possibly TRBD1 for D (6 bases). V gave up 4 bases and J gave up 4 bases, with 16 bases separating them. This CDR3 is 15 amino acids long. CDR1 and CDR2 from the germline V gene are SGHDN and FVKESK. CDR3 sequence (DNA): TGTGCCAGCAGCCGCCGGGTGGGGGGCATCTATGGCTACACCTTC. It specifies CASSRRVGGIYGYTF.

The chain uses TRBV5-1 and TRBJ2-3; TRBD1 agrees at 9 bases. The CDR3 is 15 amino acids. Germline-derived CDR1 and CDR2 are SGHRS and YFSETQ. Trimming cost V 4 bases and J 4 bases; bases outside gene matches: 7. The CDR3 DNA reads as TGCGCCAGCAGCCTCCGGGACAGGGTCCCAGATACGCAGTATTTT. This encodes CASSLRDRVPDTQYF. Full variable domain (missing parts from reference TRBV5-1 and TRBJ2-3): KAGVTQTPRYLIKTRGQQVTLSCSPISGHRSVSWYQQTPGQGLQFLFEYFSETQRNKGNFPGRFSGRQFSNSRSEMNVSTLELGDSALYLCASSLRDRVPDTQYFGPGTRLTVL.

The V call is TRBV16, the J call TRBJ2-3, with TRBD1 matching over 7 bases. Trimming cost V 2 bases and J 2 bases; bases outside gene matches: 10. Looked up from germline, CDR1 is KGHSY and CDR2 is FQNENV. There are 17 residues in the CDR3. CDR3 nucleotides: TGTGCCAGCAGCCAAACCAGGACAGGCTACCCCACAGATACGCAGTATTTT. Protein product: CASSQTRTGYPTDTQYF.

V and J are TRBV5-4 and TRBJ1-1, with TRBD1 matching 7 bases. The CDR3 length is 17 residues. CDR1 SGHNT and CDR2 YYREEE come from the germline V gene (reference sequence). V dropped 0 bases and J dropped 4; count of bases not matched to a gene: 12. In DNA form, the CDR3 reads TGTGCCAGCAGCTTGGAGGGGACAGCCCCATCTTTCACTGAAGCTTTCTTT. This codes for CASSLEGTAPSFTEAFF.

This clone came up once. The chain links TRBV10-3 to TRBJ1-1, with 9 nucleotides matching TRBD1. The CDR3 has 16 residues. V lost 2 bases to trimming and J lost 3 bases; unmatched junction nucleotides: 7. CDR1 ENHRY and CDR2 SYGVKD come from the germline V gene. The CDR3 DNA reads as TGTGCCATCAGTGAGCCAGGACAGGGGACGGACACTGAAGCTTTCTTT. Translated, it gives CAISEPGQGTDTEAFF.

The CDR3 DNA is TGTGCCACCAGTTCCGGGGGGTCCACAGATACGCAGTATTTT. Translation: CATSSGGSTDTQYF. The V call is TRBV15, the J call TRBJ2-3; 7 nucleotides line up with TRBD2. Trimming at V came to 6 bases and at J to 2 bases, leaving 5 bases not matched to a gene. The germline gives CDR1 LNHNV, CDR2 YYDKDF (reference sequence). This CDR3 contains 14 residues.

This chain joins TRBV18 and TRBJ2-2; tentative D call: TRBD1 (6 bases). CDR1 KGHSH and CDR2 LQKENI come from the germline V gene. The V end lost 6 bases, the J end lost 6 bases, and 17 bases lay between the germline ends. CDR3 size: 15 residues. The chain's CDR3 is CASSPQGRLPGELFF. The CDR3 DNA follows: TGTGCCAGCTCCCCTCAGGGGCGACTACCCGGGGAGCTGTTTTTT.

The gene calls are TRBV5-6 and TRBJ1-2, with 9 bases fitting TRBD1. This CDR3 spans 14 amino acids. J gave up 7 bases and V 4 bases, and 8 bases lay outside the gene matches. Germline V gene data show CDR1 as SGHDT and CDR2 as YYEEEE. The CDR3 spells CASSLHRGRGGYTF. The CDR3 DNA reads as TGTGCCAGCAGCCTACACAGGGGGCGGGGTGGCTACACCTTC. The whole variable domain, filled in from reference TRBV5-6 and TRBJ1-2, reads DAGVTQSPTHLIKTRGQQVTLRCSPKSGHDTVSWYQQALGQGPQFIFQYYEEEERQRGNFPDRFSGHQFPNYSSELNVNALLLGDSALYLCASSLHRGRGGYTFGSGTRLTVV.

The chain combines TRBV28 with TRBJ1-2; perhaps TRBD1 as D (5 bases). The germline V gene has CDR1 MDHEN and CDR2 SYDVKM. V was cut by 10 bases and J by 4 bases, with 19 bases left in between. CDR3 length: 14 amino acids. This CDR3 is CAIKRDPASYGYTF. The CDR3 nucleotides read TGTGCCATCAAAAGGGACCCAGCAAGCTATGGCTACACCTTC.

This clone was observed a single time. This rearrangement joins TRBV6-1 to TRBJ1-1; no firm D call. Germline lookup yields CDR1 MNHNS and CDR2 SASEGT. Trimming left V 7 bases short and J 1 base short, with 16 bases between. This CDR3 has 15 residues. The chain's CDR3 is CASTSQVDKNTEAFF. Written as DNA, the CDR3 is TGTGCCAGCACCAGCCAGGTCGATAAGAACACTGAAGCTTTCTTT.

CDR3 in amino acids: CASSLAGREQFF. The DNA of the CDR3 is TGTGCCAGCAGCTTAGCGGGGCGGGAGCAGTTCTTC. The gene calls are TRBV7-2 and TRBJ2-1; the D gene is possibly TRBD1 (5 bases). Germline values: CDR1 SGHTA, CDR2 FQGNSA. This CDR3 has 12 amino acids. With 0 bases removed from V and 10 bases from J, the gap between germline ends came to 7 bases.

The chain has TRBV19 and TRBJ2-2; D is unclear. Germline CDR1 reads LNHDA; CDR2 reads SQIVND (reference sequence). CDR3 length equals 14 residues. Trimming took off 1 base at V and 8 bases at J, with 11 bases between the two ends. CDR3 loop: CASSIGAVKGELFF. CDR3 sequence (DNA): TGTGCCAGTAGTATAGGGGCAGTTAAGGGGGAGCTGTTTTTT.

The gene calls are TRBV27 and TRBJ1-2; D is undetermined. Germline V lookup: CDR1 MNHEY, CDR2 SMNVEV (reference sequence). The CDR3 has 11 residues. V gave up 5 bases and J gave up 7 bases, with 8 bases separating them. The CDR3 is CASSKGAGYTF. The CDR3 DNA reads TGTGCCAGCAGTAAGGGCGCTGGCTACACCTTC.

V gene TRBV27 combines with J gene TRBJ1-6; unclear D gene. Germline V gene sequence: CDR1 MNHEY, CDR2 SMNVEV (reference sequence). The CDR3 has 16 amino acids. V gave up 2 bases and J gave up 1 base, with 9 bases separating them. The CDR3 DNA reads TGTGCCAGCAGTTTACTAGGGAGGTCCTATAATTCACCCCTCCACTTT. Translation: CASSLLGRSYNSPLHF.